This entry lists 17 T cell receptor beta chains sequenced from one sample in a study of CD8 T cells in Susac syndrome. Random hexamers served to reverse transcribe roughly 0.5 to 1 ug RNA. TCRdb re-derived calls from the immunoSEQ multiplex PCR reads in MiXCR, one entry per CDR3 protein. The sample has under 200,000 distinct CDR3 sequences; more than 85% are singletons. The sample comprised CD4+ T cells from PBMCs. These receptors were collected from a human donor with Susac syndrome.

The chain has TRBV4-1 and TRBJ2-5; the D gene is possibly TRBD2 (5 bases). Per germline, CDR1 MGHRA and CDR2 YSYEKL. The length of the CDR3 is 13 residues. V lost 4 bases, J lost 5 bases, and 11 bases lay in between. The CDR3 DNA follows: TGCGCCAGCAGCCTAGCGAGGTGGGAGACCCAGTACTTC. This sequence encodes CASSLARWETQYF.

The chain links TRBV5-1 to TRBJ1-2, with D maybe TRBD1 (5 bases). V lost 0 bases and J 1 base, leaving 13 bases between the germline ends. CDR1 and CDR2 from the germline V gene are SGHRS and YFSETQ. The CDR3 is made up of 16 amino acids. In DNA form, the CDR3 reads TGCGCCAGCAGCTTGGGCCGAGACAGATTTAACTATGGCTACACCTTC. This sequence encodes CASSLGRDRFNYGYTF.

This clonotype has only one observation. The chain employs TRBV3-1 and TRBJ2-4, with 8 nucleotides matching TRBD2. Germline V gene data show CDR1 as LGHDT and CDR2 as YNNKEL (reference sequence). The CDR3 totals 17 residues. The trim removed 0 bases at V and 3 bases at J, leaving 7 bases unmatched. As DNA, the CDR3 is TGTGCCAGCAGCCAAGAGCTAGCGGGTCTAGTCAAAAACATTCAGTACTTC. This codes for CASSQELAGLVKNIQYF.

The gene calls are TRBV27 and TRBJ2-3; a weak D match, TRBD2 (5 bases). The CDR3 contains 16 residues. The V end lost 4 bases, the J end lost 0 bases, and 14 bases lay between the germline ends. Germline values: CDR1 MNHEY, CDR2 SMNVEV (reference sequence). Written as DNA, the CDR3 is TGTGCCAGCAGTTCGTACATTCCGGGAAGCACAGATACGCAGTATTTT. This translates into CASSSYIPGSTDTQYF.

V usage is TRBV4-1 and J usage is TRBJ2-1; either TRBD1 or TRBD2 may fit D (5 bases each). Germline-derived CDR1 and CDR2 are MGHRA and YSYEKL. V was cut by 4 bases and J by 6 bases, with 19 bases left in between. This CDR3 has 16 residues. CDR3 nucleotides: TGCGCCAGCAGCCGAAGCACCGGGACCAAAGGCAATGAGCAGTTCTTC. Its translation: CASSRSTGTKGNEQFF.

The chain recombines TRBV5-1 with TRBJ2-3; D not resolved. The germline V gene encodes CDR1 SGHRS and CDR2 YFSETQ. V lost 0 bases and J lost 5, with 4 bases in between. The CDR3 loop spans 12 amino acids. Here the CDR3 reads CASSLEVDTQYF. CDR3 DNA sequence: TGCGCCAGCAGCTTGGAAGTAGATACGCAGTATTTT. Full variable domain (remainder filled in from reference TRBV5-1 and TRBJ2-3): KAGVTQTPRYLIKTRGQQVTLSCSPISGHRSVSWYQQTPGQGLQFLFEYFSETQRNKGNFPGRFSGRQFSNSRSEMNVSTLELGDSALYLCASSLEVDTQYFGPGTRLTVL.

The chain carries TRBV2 and TRBJ2-1; TRBD2 aligns across 14 bases. Trimming removed 6 bases from V and 6 bases from J; junction bases left unmatched: 7. Germline V gene data show CDR1 as SNHLY and CDR2 as FYNNEI. This CDR3 comprises 16 residues. CDR3 nucleotide sequence: TGTGCCAGCAGAAGTAGACTAGCGGGAGGGGTCAATGAGCAGTTCTTC. Protein sequence: CASRSRLAGGVNEQFF.

The chain couples TRBV19 to TRBJ2-3; 12 bases align to TRBD1. J was trimmed by 10 bases and V by 3 bases; bases with no gene match: 8. CDR1 LNHDA and CDR2 SQIVND come from the germline V gene (reference sequence). This CDR3 is built from 15 residues. The CDR3 DNA is TGTGCCAGTAGTATCCCGCGGGGACAGGGGGCTCCGCAGTATTTT. Translated, it gives CASSIPRGQGAPQYF.

The chain carries TRBV7-2 and TRBJ1-2, with 9 bases fitting TRBD1. The CDR3 extends over 17 amino acids. The V and J ends lost 5 bases and 2 bases, in that order; junction bases with no gene match: 12. Germline V gene sequence: CDR1 SGHTA, CDR2 FQGNSA. The CDR3 DNA follows: TGTGCCAGCAGCCTCGCGGGACAGGGTTTTACAAACTATGGCTACACCTTC. Residues: CASSLAGQGFTNYGYTF.

This clonotype has just one count. The V and J genes are TRBV2 and TRBJ2-5; 9 bases align to TRBD2. From germline, CDR1 is SNHLY and CDR2 FYNNEI. Losses at the gene ends were 5 bases for V and 9 bases for J; bases not matched to a gene: 7. CDR3 size: 13 residues. The CDR3 spells CASSFLAGPPQYF. The DNA of the CDR3 is TGTGCCAGCAGTTTCCTAGCGGGACCCCCCCAGTACTTC.

Only one count was recorded for this clonotype. The rearrangement joins TRBV7-2 to TRBJ2-5; the D gene could be TRBD1 or TRBD2 (5 bases each). Per the germline V gene, CDR1 is SGHTA and CDR2 is FQGNSA. The CDR3 runs to 14 residues. V was cut by 3 bases and J by 7 bases, with 15 bases left in between. CDR3 sequence: CASSLGQVRATQYF. In DNA form, the CDR3 reads TGTGCCAGCAGCTTGGGGCAGGTGAGGGCGACCCAGTACTTC. The full variable domain, in which reference TRBV7-2 and TRBJ2-5 provide the parts outside the CDR3, is GAGVSQSPSNKVTEKGKDVELRCDPISGHTALYWYRQSLGQGLEFLIYFQGNSAPDKSGLPSDRFSAERTGGSVSTLTIQRTQQEDSAVYLCASSLGQVRATQYFGPGTRLLVL.

The V call is TRBV9, the J call TRBJ2-7; no clear D gene. V lost 3 bases, J lost 4 bases, and 14 bases lay in between. The CDR3 loop spans 14 amino acids. CDR1 SGDLS and CDR2 YYNGEE come from the germline V gene. CDR3 region: CASSARQEHYEQYF. In nucleotides, the CDR3 is TGTGCCAGCAGCGCGCGACAAGAGCATTACGAGCAGTACTTC.

The chain recombines TRBV6-5 with TRBJ1-2; 9 bases match TRBD1. The CDR3 covers 15 residues. Germline assignment: CDR1 MNHEY and CDR2 SVGAGI. Germline trimming cut 2 bases from V and 3 bases from J; bases unmatched to any gene: 4. CDR3 in DNA: TGTGCCAGCAGTTACACAGGGGGCGCGGACTATGGCTACACCTTC. This translates into CASSYTGGADYGYTF.

V gene TRBV3-1 combines with J gene TRBJ2-5; D uncertain. V lost 2 bases and J lost 7, with 11 bases in between. The CDR3 contains 13 residues. Germline CDR1 reads LGHDT; CDR2 reads YNNKEL (reference sequence). The CDR3 protein is CASSQSFEGTQYF. For the CDR3, the DNA is TGTGCCAGCAGCCAAAGCTTTGAAGGGACCCAGTACTTC.

This chain links TRBV5-1 with TRBJ1-4; the match to TRBD1 covers 9 bases. V trimming: 1 base; J trimming: 8 bases; junction bases outside the gene matches: 9. The CDR3 totals 16 residues. In germline, CDR1 is SGHRS, CDR2 YFSETQ. The DNA of the CDR3 is TGCGCCAGCAGCTTGCAAATCGGGACAGGGAACGAAAAACTGTTTTTT. Amino acids: CASSLQIGTGNEKLFF.

This sequence joins TRBV6-5 and TRBJ1-5; D is possibly TRBD1 (5 bases). Trimming left V 6 bases short and J 4 bases short, with 16 bases between. CDR3 length equals 15 residues. CDR1 and CDR2 (germline): MNHEY, SVGAGI. The CDR3 is CASSSGTLRNQPQHF. The CDR3, as DNA: TGTGCCAGCAGCTCCGGGACGTTACGGAATCAGCCCCAGCATTTT.

The chain combines TRBV19 with TRBJ2-7; 7 bases agree with TRBD1. Losses at the gene ends were 5 bases for V and 4 bases for J; bases not matched to a gene: 8. Germline V gene sequence: CDR1 LNHDA, CDR2 SQIVND (reference sequence). This CDR3 region has 14 residues. The CDR3 spells CASSLRTGVYEQYF. In DNA form, the CDR3 reads TGTGCCAGTAGTCTTCGGACAGGTGTGTACGAGCAGTACTTC.